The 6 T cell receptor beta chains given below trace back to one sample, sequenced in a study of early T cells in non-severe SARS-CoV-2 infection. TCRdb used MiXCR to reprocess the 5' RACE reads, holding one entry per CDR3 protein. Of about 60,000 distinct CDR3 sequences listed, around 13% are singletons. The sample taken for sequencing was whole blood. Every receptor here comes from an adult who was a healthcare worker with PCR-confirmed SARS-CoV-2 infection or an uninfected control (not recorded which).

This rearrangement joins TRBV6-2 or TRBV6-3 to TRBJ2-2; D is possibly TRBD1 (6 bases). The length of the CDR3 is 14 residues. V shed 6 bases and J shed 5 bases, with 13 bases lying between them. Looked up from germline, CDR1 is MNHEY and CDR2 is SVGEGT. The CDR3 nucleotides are TGTGCCAGCAGGATAACAGGGTTGACCGGGGAGCTGTTTTTT. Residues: CASRITGLTGELFF.

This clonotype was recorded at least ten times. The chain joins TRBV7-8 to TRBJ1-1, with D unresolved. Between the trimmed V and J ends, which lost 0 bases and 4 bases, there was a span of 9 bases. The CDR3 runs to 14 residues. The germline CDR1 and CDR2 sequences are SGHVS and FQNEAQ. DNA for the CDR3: TGTGCCAGCAGCTTAGCGGGGAGTCCCACTGAAGCTTTCTTT. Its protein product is CASSLAGSPTEAFF.

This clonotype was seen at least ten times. The CDR3 nucleotides are TGTGCCAGCAGCTTAATGGGGGGCGATGGCTACACCTTC. This translates into CASSLMGGDGYTF. The chain has TRBV7-9 and TRBJ1-2, with D perhaps TRBD1 (6 bases). In germline, CDR1 is SEHNR, CDR2 FQNEAQ (reference sequence). The CDR3 totals 13 residues. The V gene lost 2 bases and the J gene lost 6 bases, with 10 bases spanning the gap. Full variable domain (rest looked up from reference TRBV7-9 and TRBJ1-2): DTGVSQNPRHKITKRGQNVTFRCDPISEHNRLYWYRQTLGQGPEFLTYFQNEAQLEKSRLLSDRFSAERPKGSFSTLEIQRTEQGDSAMYLCASSLMGGDGYTFGSGTRLTVV.

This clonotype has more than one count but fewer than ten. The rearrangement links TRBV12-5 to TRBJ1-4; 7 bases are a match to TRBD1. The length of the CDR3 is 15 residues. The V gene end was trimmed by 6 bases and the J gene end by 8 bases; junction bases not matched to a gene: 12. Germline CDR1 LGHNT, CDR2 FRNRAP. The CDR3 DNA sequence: TGTGCTAGTGGGCTCTCCGAGGGGGCTGGCGAAAAACTGTTTTTT. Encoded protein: CASGLSEGAGEKLFF.

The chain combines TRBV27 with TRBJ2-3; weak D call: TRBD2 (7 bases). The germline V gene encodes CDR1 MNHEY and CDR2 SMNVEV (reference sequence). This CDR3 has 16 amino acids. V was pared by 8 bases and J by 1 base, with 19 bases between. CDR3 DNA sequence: TGTGCCAGCTCCTCTTATGGGGGGGCGGGCACAGATACGCAGTATTTT. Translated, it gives CASSSYGGAGTDTQYF.

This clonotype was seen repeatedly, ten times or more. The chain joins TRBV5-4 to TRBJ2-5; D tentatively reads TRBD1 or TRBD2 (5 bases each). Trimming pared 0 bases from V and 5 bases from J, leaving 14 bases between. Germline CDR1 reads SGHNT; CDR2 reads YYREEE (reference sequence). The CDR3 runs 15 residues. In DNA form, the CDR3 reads TGTGCCAGCAGCTTGGAGGGACCAAGTGGGGAGACCCAGTACTTC. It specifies CASSLEGPSGETQYF.